One and the same sample provided the 10 T cell receptor beta chains below, sequenced in a study of shared T cell receptors in the human thymus (TCRdb year 2021). The protocol used for the library was the immunoSEQ multiplex PCR assay. TCRdb holds this immuneACCESS table with in-frame rearrangements only. Some clones are missing; in checked studies, unresolved V genes explain under half, and the rest has no known cause. Present in this sample are about 500,000 clones, approximately 80% of which were seen just once. The ten largest make up less than 0.015% of the sample. The same data also contributed to another study, on human thymus T cells.

The sequenced sample consisted of thymocytes. The receptors were sampled from a boy under three years old with a congenital heart defect. Donor details come from another sample of the same person, matched by shared clones.

This clone was counted a single time. The rearrangement joins TRBV14 to TRBJ2-1; D unclear. The V and J ends lost 4 bases and 2 bases respectively, with 18 bases between them. Germline V CDR1 and CDR2: SGHDN, FVKESK. CDR3 size: 17 residues. The CDR3 coding sequence is TGTGCCAGCAGCCGCCGTCTTGCCAGGTACCCCTACAATGAGCAGTTCTTC. Translation: CASSRRLARYPYNEQFF.

This clone was seen a handful of times. Other nucleotide sequences from this sample produce the same CDR3. The chain has TRBV4-3 and TRBJ2-3, with 8 bases matching TRBD2. The germline V gene encodes CDR1 LGHNA and CDR2 YSLEER. The CDR3 totals 16 residues. The trim removed 0 bases at V and 2 bases at J, leaving 4 bases unmatched. CDR3 nucleotides: TGCGCCAGCAGCCAAGAGGCTAGCGGGTCCACAGATACGCAGTATTTT. It codes for CASSQEASGSTDTQYF.

This chain links TRBV5-6 with TRBJ2-5; D may be TRBD2 (6 bases). This CDR3 has 14 amino acids. The germline V gene encodes CDR1 SGHDT and CDR2 YYEEEE. V gave up 4 bases and J gave up 6 bases, with 16 bases separating them. The CDR3 nucleotides are TGTGCCAGCAGCCCGTCCGGGAGTTTAAAGACCCAGTACTTC. It yields the protein CASSPSGSLKTQYF.

This CDR3 reads CASCKTGRQNTEAFF. CDR3 in DNA: TGCGCCAGCTGCAAGACAGGGAGACAGAACACTGAAGCTTTCTTT. V is TRBV5-1 and J is TRBJ1-1, with 7 positions matching TRBD1. CDR1 and CDR2 (germline): SGHRS, YFSETQ. The CDR3 extends over 15 amino acids. With V trimmed by 7 bases and J by 1 base, 10 bases remained unmatched.

The rearrangement joins TRBV4-3 to TRBJ2-5; TRBD2 aligns across 9 bases. The germline V gene has CDR1 LGHNA and CDR2 YSLEER. Trimming at V came to 0 bases and at J to 1 base, leaving 9 bases not matched to a gene. The CDR3 is made up of 18 amino acids. CDR3 protein: CASSQDARAGGAQETQYF. The CDR3 nucleotides read TGCGCCAGCAGCCAAGATGCGAGGGCGGGAGGGGCCCAAGAGACCCAGTACTTC.

The chain employs TRBV7-9 and TRBJ1-1, with 10 bases lining up with TRBD1. The ends lost 5 bases at V and 5 bases at J; junction bases unmatched: 8. The CDR3 length is 15 residues. CDR1 is SEHNR, CDR2 FQNEAQ, per germline (reference sequence). The chain's CDR3 is CASSRKGQGKTEAFF. CDR3 bases: TGTGCCAGCAGCCGAAAGGGACAGGGGAAAACTGAAGCTTTCTTT.

This clone was seen only a few times. This chain joins TRBV28 and TRBJ2-7; the match to TRBD2 covers 9 bases. V lost 4 bases to trimming and J lost 0 bases; unmatched junction nucleotides: 7. Germline V gene data show CDR1 as MDHEN and CDR2 as SYDVKM. The CDR3 covers 16 residues. The CDR3 sequence: CASSYGGTSRSYEQYF. The CDR3 coding sequence is TGTGCCAGCAGTTATGGGGGGACTAGCCGCTCCTACGAGCAGTACTTC.

The rearrangement joins TRBV7-2 to TRBJ1-2, with 7 nucleotides matching TRBD1. Germline values: CDR1 SGHTA, CDR2 FQGNSA. The CDR3 has 15 amino acids. V was clipped by 1 base and J by 2 bases; unmatched bases: 4. CDR3 sequence reads: CASSLVRGLNYGYTF. The DNA of the CDR3 is TGTGCCAGCAGCTTAGTTAGGGGGCTCAACTATGGCTACACCTTC.

The V and J genes are TRBV15 and TRBJ2-5; 12 bases agree with TRBD2. This CDR3 has 20 amino acids. Trimming removed 0 bases from V and 0 bases from J; junction bases left unmatched: 11. From germline, CDR1 is LNHNV and CDR2 YYDKDF (reference sequence). The CDR3 loop reads CATSRDPPGLAGPYQETQYF. The DNA of the CDR3 is TGTGCCACCAGCAGAGACCCCCCCGGACTAGCGGGACCGTACCAAGAGACCCAGTACTTC.

The J gene is TRBJ2-2, the V gene TRBV9; TRBD2 matches at 11 bases. CDR1 is SGDLS, CDR2 YYNGEE, per germline. Trimming at V came to 2 bases and at J to 6 bases, leaving 12 bases not matched to a gene. The CDR3 consists of 18 residues. Here the CDR3 DNA reads TGTGCCAGCAGCGTGGTAGCGGGAGGGTTTATTGACGCCGGGGAGCTGTTTTTT. This gives the protein CASSVVAGGFIDAGELFF.